The 25 T cell receptor beta chains reported below all come from one sample, sequenced in a study of T-cell memory formation after mild COVID-19. TCRdb reprocessed the 5' RACE reads with MiXCR, giving one entry per CDR3 protein. The sample shows fewer than 550,000 distinct CDR3 sequences, 20% of them seen only once. What was sequenced was PBMCs or a T cell subset sorted from them (not recorded which). All receptors come from an adult woman who had mild COVID-19 (a few samples of this study predate the infection). Cell type and time point are not known.

This clonotype was counted only a few times. The chain joins TRBV7-2 to TRBJ2-7, with D possibly TRBD2 on 6 matching bases. Trimming pared 5 bases from V and 9 bases from J, leaving 11 bases between. Germline V CDR1 and CDR2: SGHTA, FQGNSA. The CDR3 spans 11 residues. The CDR3 spells CASSPPGVQYF. CDR3 sequence (DNA): TGTGCCAGCAGCCCTCCGGGAGTGCAGTACTTC.

This rearrangement joins TRBV24-1 to TRBJ2-1; D call uncertain. This CDR3 comprises 12 residues. The germline gives CDR1 KGHDR, CDR2 SFDVKD. The V and J ends lost 9 bases and 5 bases respectively, with 10 bases between them. The CDR3 sequence: CATATSDNEQFF. CDR3 sequence (DNA): TGTGCCACCGCCACTTCGGACAATGAGCAGTTCTTC.

This clonotype was counted between two and nine times. V gene TRBV5-1 combines with J gene TRBJ2-1, with 8 bases lining up with TRBD2. Germline CDR1 is SGHRS and CDR2 is YFSETQ. The length of the CDR3 is 15 residues. V shed 0 bases and J 7 bases; nucleotides not matched to a gene: 6. The CDR3 loop is CASSLEGLGRNEQFF. Written as DNA, the CDR3 is TGCGCCAGCAGCTTGGAGGGACTAGGACGGAATGAGCAGTTCTTC.

The gene calls are TRBV12-3 or TRBV12-4 and TRBJ2-5; TRBD2 is a possible D gene (6 bases). CDR3 length: 15 amino acids. V was clipped by 3 bases and J by 4 bases, with 15 bases between them. The CDR3 region is CASSLGRGYGETQYF. CDR3 in DNA: TGTGCCAGCAGTTTGGGTCGGGGGTATGGAGAGACCCAGTACTTC.

The V gene is TRBV19, the J gene TRBJ2-1; TRBD1 aligns across 8 bases. Germline V gene lookup returns CDR1 LNHDA and CDR2 SQIVND (reference sequence). The V segment lost 5 bases and the J segment 1 base; nucleotides outside the gene matches: 4. The CDR3 runs to 15 residues. The CDR3 DNA follows: TGTGCCAGTAGTGGGACAGGCTTATCCTACAATGAGCAGTTCTTC. Translating gives CASSGTGLSYNEQFF.

The J gene is TRBJ1-1, the V gene TRBV19; 7 bases agree with TRBD1. V shed 3 bases, J shed 4 bases, and the junction held 11 bases outside the gene matches. CDR1 LNHDA and CDR2 SQIVND come from the germline V gene (reference sequence). The CDR3 contains 16 residues. CDR3 residues: CASSISRQGRSTEAFF. DNA for the CDR3: TGTGCCAGTAGTATCTCCCGACAGGGACGGAGCACTGAAGCTTTCTTT.

This clonotype was seen just once. The chain employs TRBV9 and TRBJ2-5; D is perhaps TRBD2 (7 bases). The CDR3 is made up of 16 amino acids. CDR1 is SGDLS, CDR2 YYNGEE, per germline. V lost 5 bases and J lost 1, with 18 bases in between. This CDR3 reads CASRPGAGVTQETQYF. The CDR3 coding sequence is TGTGCCAGCAGGCCGGGGGCGGGAGTCACCCAAGAGACCCAGTACTTC.

Points on this clonotype: At one of its ends the junction is not consistent with the germline gene, which may arise from a read error. V is TRBV7-9 and J is TRBJ2-2; 9 positions match TRBD1. The CDR3 length is 15 residues. Looked up from germline, CDR1 is SEHNR and CDR2 is FQNEAQ (reference sequence). In DNA, the CDR3 is TGTGCCAGCAGCTGGGGGACAGGGCCAACCGGGGAGCAGTTTTTT. It encodes CASSWGTGPTGEQFF.

The chain has TRBV5-1 and TRBJ2-1; no clear D. V lost 2 bases to trimming and J lost 4 bases, with 7 bases between them. The CDR3 extends over 13 amino acids. Germline assignment: CDR1 SGHRS and CDR2 YFSETQ. CDR3 nucleotide sequence: TGCGCCAGCAGCTTCGACGGTTACAATGAGCAGTTCTTC. It is translated as CASSFDGYNEQFF.

This clonotype appeared a few times. The chain employs TRBV4-1 and TRBJ2-1; D possibly corresponds to TRBD2 (6 bases). The V gene's germline CDR1 is MGHRA and CDR2 YSYEKL. Deletions cut 6 bases from V and 5 bases from J, with 26 bases between. This CDR3 contains 18 residues. DNA for the CDR3: TGCGCCAGCAGTCCCACCCCAACTAGCCCCAATACCAACAATGAGCAGTTCTTC. Protein sequence: CASSPTPTSPNTNNEQFF.

This clonotype was detected only a few times. The chain recombines TRBV13 with TRBJ2-7; TRBD1 matches 8 bases. The germline gives CDR1 PRHDT, CDR2 FYEKMQ (reference sequence). Trimming at V came to 5 bases and at J to 4 bases, leaving 10 bases not matched to a gene. The CDR3 sequence is 15 residues long. This CDR3 reads CASSVHSGGAYEQYF. CDR3 nucleotides: TGTGCCAGCAGCGTACACTCAGGGGGCGCATACGAGCAGTACTTC.

This clonotype was detected many times. The chain couples TRBV12-3 or TRBV12-4 to TRBJ1-4; D call uncertain. CDR3 length: 12 amino acids. V was cut by 10 bases and J by 3 bases, with 9 bases left in between. This chain's CDR3 is CATARSNEKLFF. CDR3 coding DNA: TGTGCCACCGCACGGTCTAATGAAAAACTGTTTTTT.

V usage is TRBV20-1 and J usage is TRBJ2-2; D tentatively fits TRBD1 or TRBD2 (5 bases each). The CDR3 totals 15 residues. Per germline, CDR1 DFQATT and CDR2 SNEGSKA (reference sequence). Trimming cost V 3 bases and J 0 bases, with 11 bases left between them. DNA of the CDR3: TGCAGTGCTAGTGAGGGGTCTGCGAACACCGGGGAGCTGTTTTTT. This translates into CSASEGSANTGELFF.

CDR3 bases: TGTGCCATCAGTGAGGGTGGATATGTGGACAGCTCCTACGAGCAGTACTTC. Translating gives CAISEGGYVDSSYEQYF. J is TRBJ2-7 and V is TRBV10-3; D is perhaps TRBD1 (6 bases). V lost 2 bases, J lost 0 bases, and 17 bases lay in between. The V gene's germline CDR1 is ENHRY and CDR2 SYGVKD. The CDR3 totals 17 residues.

This rearrangement joins TRBV12-3 or TRBV12-4 to TRBJ1-5, with a tentative D call TRBD1 (5 bases). The ends were cut back, 5 bases at V and 1 base at J, with 12 bases in the middle. This CDR3 comprises 15 residues. In DNA, the CDR3 is TGTGCCAGCAGTAGGGACGGTGTAAGCAATCAGCCCCAGCATTTT. The encoded protein is CASSRDGVSNQPQHF.

This clonotype was counted only a few times. This chain links TRBV11-2 with TRBJ2-3, with D perhaps TRBD2 (6 bases). Trimming took 4 bases from V and 4 from J, leaving 18 bases between them. Germline-derived CDR1 and CDR2 are SGHAT and FQNNGV. This CDR3 region has 16 residues. CDR3 loop: CASSSLRGRGPDTQYF. DNA for the CDR3: TGTGCCAGCAGCTCCCTCCGGGGGAGAGGCCCAGATACGCAGTATTTT.

This chain uses TRBV6-1 with TRBJ1-5; 9 positions match TRBD1. CDR1 and CDR2 (germline): MNHNS, SASEGT. The CDR3 loop spans 13 amino acids. The V segment lost 8 bases and the J segment 4 bases; nucleotides outside the gene matches: 3. CDR3 in amino acids: CASLTGGNQPQHF. The CDR3 DNA sequence: TGTGCCAGCCTGACAGGGGGGAATCAGCCCCAGCATTTT.

The chain carries TRBV7-2 and TRBJ2-1; weak D call: TRBD2 (6 bases). Germline V gene lookup returns CDR1 SGHTA and CDR2 FQGNSA. With 1 base removed from V and 2 bases from J, the gap between germline ends came to 9 bases. CDR3 length: 15 amino acids. Here the CDR3 reads CASSLVREAYNEQFF. The CDR3 DNA reads TGTGCCAGCAGCTTAGTTAGGGAGGCCTACAATGAGCAGTTCTTC.

The gene calls are TRBV12-3 or TRBV12-4 and TRBJ1-6, with TRBD1 identical over 7 bases. The CDR3 covers 15 residues. V shed 5 bases, J shed 4 bases, and the junction held 5 bases outside the gene matches. The CDR3, as DNA: TGTGCCAGCAGTGGGGGACAGCGTTATAATTCACCCCTCCACTTT. Its protein product is CASSGGQRYNSPLHF.

The chain has TRBV20-1 and TRBJ1-2, with D maybe TRBD1 (5 bases). Trimming shortened V by 7 bases and J by 0 bases, and 15 bases separated the two germline ends. This CDR3 is 14 amino acids long. Germline values: CDR1 DFQATT, CDR2 SNEGSKA (reference sequence). The CDR3 spells CSVGGFRANYGYTF. The CDR3 DNA sequence: TGCAGTGTAGGCGGGTTCAGGGCTAACTATGGCTACACCTTC.

The CDR3 coding sequence is TGTGCCAGCAGTTACCCGCGACTAGCGGGATGCCAAGAGACCCAGTACTTC. Protein product: CASSYPRLAGCQETQYF. The chain links TRBV6-7 to TRBJ2-5, with 11 positions matching TRBD2. TRBV6-7 qualifies as an ORF whose function is uncertain. This CDR3 has 17 amino acids. V dropped 2 bases and J dropped 1; count of bases not matched to a gene: 6.

This clonotype was seen a handful of times. This chain links TRBV7-9 with TRBJ2-3; 8 bases are shared with TRBD2. V was clipped by 9 bases and J by 5 bases; unmatched bases: 7. The CDR3 contains 13 residues. From germline, CDR1 is SEHNR and CDR2 FQNEAQ (reference sequence). CDR3 protein: CASRQAGEDTQYF. The CDR3 bases are TGTGCCAGTCGACAAGCGGGGGAAGATACGCAGTATTTT.

This clonotype was seen a handful of times. The rearrangement joins TRBV7-9 to TRBJ2-2, with TRBD2 matching over 8 bases. Germline CDR1 SEHNR, CDR2 FQNEAQ (reference sequence). After removal of 1 base from V and 5 bases from J, the junction contained 3 bases not matched to a gene. The CDR3 has 15 residues. CDR3 nucleotides: TGTGCCAGCAGCTTAGAGCGGGAGTGGACCGGGGAGCTGTTTTTT. It encodes CASSLEREWTGELFF.

In its sample, this clonotype was seen a few times. The DNA of the CDR3 is TGTGCCAGCAGCTCAATTCGGGGGTCGGCTGGCTACACCTTC. It specifies CASSSIRGSAGYTF. The J gene is TRBJ1-2, the V gene TRBV7-2, with a weak D call TRBD1 (5 bases). The length of the CDR3 is 14 residues. Trimming removed 4 bases at V and 7 bases at J, with 16 bases between. The germline CDR1 and CDR2 sequences are SGHTA and FQGNSA.

This clonotype was counted ten times or more. The chain recombines TRBV5-1 with TRBJ1-4; 7 nucleotides agree with TRBD1. Looked up from germline, CDR1 is SGHRS and CDR2 is YFSETQ. The CDR3 totals 16 residues. The V and J ends lost 0 bases and 5 bases, in that order; junction bases with no gene match: 7. The CDR3 DNA sequence: TGCGCCAGCAGCTTGGATGTCGCAGGGGGGAATGAAAAACTGTTTTTT. Protein: CASSLDVAGGNEKLFF.